The present T cell receptor (beta chain) was sequenced within a study of T-cell memory formation after mild COVID-19. This clonotype turned up a few times. TCRdb redid the calling of the 5' RACE reads with MiXCR, one entry per CDR3 protein. This sample has about 440,000 distinct CDR3 sequences, with 15% to 25% found just once. This TCR came from an adult woman who had mild COVID-19 (a few samples of this study predate the infection). Cell type and time point are not known. Material for sequencing was PBMCs or a T cell subset sorted from them (not recorded which).

CDR3 amino acids: CASSLVVGDNEQFF. CDR3 DNA sequence: TGTGCCAGCAGCTTAGTCGTGGGGGACAATGAGCAGTTCTTC. The chain links TRBV7-9 to TRBJ2-1; D possibly uses TRBD1 or TRBD2 (5 bases each). Germline-derived CDR1 and CDR2 are SEHNR and FQNEAQ (reference sequence). CDR3 length: 14 residues. V was cut by 1 base and J by 5 bases, with 9 bases left in between.